This T cell receptor (beta chain) was identified during a study of T cell responses to AZD1222 COVID-19 vaccine. Study results and limitations: It was only a handful of AZD1222 recipients who were seropositive at baseline.

Profiling relied on immunoSEQ multiplex PCR, and the TCRdb table lists in-frame clones only, not all of them. The sample carries about 90,000 clones, roughly 88% recorded once. The V gene lost 5 bases and the J gene lost 3 bases, with 11 bases spanning the gap. Germline CDR1 and CDR2: SGHNT and YYREEE (reference sequence). CDR3 length: 13 amino acids. Notes on this clone: Its antigen is not known.

The TCR originated in an adult in good health. Specimen: peripheral blood, collected on day 0 of MenACWY control vaccination. The chain employs TRBV5-4 and TRBJ2-5; possibly TRBD1 or TRBD2 for D (5 bases each). The CDR3 DNA reads TGTGCCAGCAGGACCGGGACCAAAGAGACCCAGTACTTC. It encodes CASRTGTKETQYF.